This T cell receptor (beta chain) was captured by sequencing in a study of Ad26.COV2.S vaccination and SARS-CoV-2 variants. This clone was detected only once. The protocol was immunoSEQ multiplex PCR, while the TCRdb copy is restricted to in-frame clones and leaves out a portion. The data contain some 450,000 clones, about nine tenths of them seen just once; the ten biggest clones take up roughly 3.9%. Regarding treatment: some 19 received Ad26.COV2.S at low or high dose, single or two shots; 5 received placebo; per-sample allocation not given. It was on day 63 after the first vaccine or placebo injection that samples were taken. The TCR was taken from a person between 18 and 65 years old who received the Ad26.COV2.S COVID-19 vaccine or a placebo. The starting material was peripheral blood, obtained in a trial of Ad26.COV2.S vaccine versus placebo.

CDR3 coding DNA: TGCGCCAGCAGCACTGGATCCTCTGGAAACACCATATATTTT. It translates to CASSTGSSGNTIYF. The chain is built from TRBV5-1 and TRBJ1-3, with D unresolved. Germline V gene data show CDR1 as SGHRS and CDR2 as YFSETQ. V was cut by 4 bases and J by 0 bases, with 8 bases left in between. The CDR3 is 14 residues long.